Given below is one T cell receptor beta chain in context. Antigen specificity is unknown. Germline lookup yields CDR1 SNHLY and CDR2 FYNNEI. V gave up 5 bases and J gave up 5 bases; unmatched junction bases: 4. This CDR3 region has 15 residues. This sample was included in a study of OX40 agonist ivuxolimab in advanced cancers. Findings and limits, study-wide: The study did not work out the antigen specificity of the expanded peripheral T cells.

The data were produced by immunoSEQ multiplex PCR, yet TCRdb's version contains in-frame clones alone and is incomplete. The table has 95,000 to 150,000 clones, 85% to 95% seen once; the top ten hold about 0.81%. This specimen consisted of CD4+ or CD8+ T cells sorted from blood, obtained in a trial of the OX40 agonist ivuxolimab. This sequence originates from an adult with an advanced solid tumor such as melanoma, head and neck, liver or kidney cancer. The genes are TRBV2 and TRBJ2-3; TRBD2 agrees at 13 bases. CDR3 residues: CASSLTSGGGDTQYF. CDR3 nucleotide sequence: TGTGCCAGCAGTCTTACTAGCGGGGGGGGAGATACGCAGTATTTT. Looking up the rest from reference TRBV2 and TRBJ2-3 gives the full variable domain: EPEVTQTPSHQVTQMGQEVILRCVPISNHLYFYWYRQILGQKVEFLVSFYNNEISEKSEIFDDQFSVERPDGSNFTLKIRSTKLEDSAMYFCASSLTSGGGDTQYFGPGTRLTVL.